The entry below describes one TCR beta chain. Its matching antigen is unknown. cDNA came from about 0.5 to 1 ug RNA primed by random hexamers. Amplification of TCR beta CDR3 used immunoSEQ multiplex PCR across 54 Vbeta and 13 Jbeta. From the immunoSEQ multiplex PCR reads, TCRdb called clonotypes with MiXCR, one entry per CDR3 protein. This table holds about 94,000 distinct CDR3 sequences, around 94% found once. This specimen comes from a study of CD8 T cells in Susac syndrome. Whole-study findings and limits: The study admitted that it had a relatively small number of individuals in its TCR sequencing and HLA analysis.

CDR1 is SGDLS, CDR2 YYNGEE, per germline. The V segment lost 0 bases and the J segment 5 bases; nucleotides outside the gene matches: 7. This CDR3 contains 16 residues. Sequencing of TCR beta, carried out with a high-throughput approach, was applied to CD8+ and CD4+ T cells from the blood. The V and J genes are TRBV9 and TRBJ2-1; 8 bases line up with TRBD2. Sequencing was carried out using CD4+ T cells from PBMCs. The clonotype comes from a human donor with Susac syndrome. The CDR3 region is CASSVEIAGINNEQFF. The CDR3 coding sequence is TGTGCCAGCAGCGTAGAGATAGCGGGGATAAACAATGAGCAGTTCTTC.